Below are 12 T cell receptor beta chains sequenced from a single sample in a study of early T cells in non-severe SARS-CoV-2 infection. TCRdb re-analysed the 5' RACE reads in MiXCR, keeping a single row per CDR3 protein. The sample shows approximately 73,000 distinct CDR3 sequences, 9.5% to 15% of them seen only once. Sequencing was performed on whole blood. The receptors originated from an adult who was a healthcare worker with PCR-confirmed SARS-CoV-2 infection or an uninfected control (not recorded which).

The CDR3 loop reads CASRATSGNEQFF. DNA of the CDR3: TGTGCCAGCAGAGCCACTAGCGGGAATGAGCAGTTCTTC. The chain joins TRBV9 to TRBJ2-1; the match to TRBD2 covers 9 bases. Germline CDR1 SGDLS, CDR2 YYNGEE. The ends lost 5 bases at V and 7 bases at J; junction bases unmatched: 4. The CDR3 sequence is 13 residues long.

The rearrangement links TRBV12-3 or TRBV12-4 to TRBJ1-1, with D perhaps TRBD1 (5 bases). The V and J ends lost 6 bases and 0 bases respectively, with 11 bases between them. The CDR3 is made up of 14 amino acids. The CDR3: CASSRDVMNTEAFF. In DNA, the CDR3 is TGTGCCAGCAGCCGGGACGTCATGAACACTGAAGCTTTCTTT.

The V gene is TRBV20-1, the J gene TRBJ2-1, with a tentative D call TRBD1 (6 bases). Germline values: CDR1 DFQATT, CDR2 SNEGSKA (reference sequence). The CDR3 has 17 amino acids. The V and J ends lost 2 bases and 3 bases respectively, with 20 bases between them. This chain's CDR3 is CSARPLSGTNHYNEQFF. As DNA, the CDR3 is TGCAGTGCTAGACCTTTGTCCGGGACAAACCACTACAATGAGCAGTTCTTC.

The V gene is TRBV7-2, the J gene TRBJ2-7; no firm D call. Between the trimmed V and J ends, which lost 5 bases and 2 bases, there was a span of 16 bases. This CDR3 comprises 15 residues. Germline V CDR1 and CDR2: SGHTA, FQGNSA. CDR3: CASSPVFANPYEQYF. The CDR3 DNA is TGTGCCAGCAGCCCCGTCTTCGCCAACCCCTACGAGCAGTACTTC.

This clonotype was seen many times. In DNA, the CDR3 is TGCAGTGCTAGAATGAGTAACACCGGGGAGCTGTTTTTT. Protein product: CSARMSNTGELFF. This chain joins TRBV20-1 and TRBJ2-2; D uncertain. Looked up from germline, CDR1 is DFQATT and CDR2 is SNEGSKA (reference sequence). The ends were cut back, 2 bases at V and 2 bases at J, with 6 bases in the middle. The CDR3 spans 13 residues.

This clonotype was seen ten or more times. The CDR3 protein is CSAARGGRNTEAFF. The CDR3 DNA follows: TGCAGTGCCGCAAGGGGGGGCAGGAACACTGAAGCTTTCTTT. The chain couples TRBV20-1 to TRBJ1-1; maybe TRBD1 (6 bases). This CDR3 has 14 residues. V lost 6 bases and J lost 1, with 15 bases in between. Germline-derived CDR1 and CDR2 are DFQATT and SNEGSKA (reference sequence).

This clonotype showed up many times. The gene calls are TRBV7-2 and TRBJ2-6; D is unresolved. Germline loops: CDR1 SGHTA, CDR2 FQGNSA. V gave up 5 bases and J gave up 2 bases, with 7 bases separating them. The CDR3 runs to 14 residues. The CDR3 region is CASSPVPGANVLTF. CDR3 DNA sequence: TGTGCCAGCAGCCCCGTCCCTGGGGCCAACGTCCTGACTTTC.

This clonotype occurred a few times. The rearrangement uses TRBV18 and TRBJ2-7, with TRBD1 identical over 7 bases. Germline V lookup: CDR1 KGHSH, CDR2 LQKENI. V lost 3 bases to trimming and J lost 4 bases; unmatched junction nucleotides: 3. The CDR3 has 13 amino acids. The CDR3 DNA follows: TGTGCCAGCTCACCGGGACAGCAGTACGAGCAGTACTTC. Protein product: CASSPGQQYEQYF.

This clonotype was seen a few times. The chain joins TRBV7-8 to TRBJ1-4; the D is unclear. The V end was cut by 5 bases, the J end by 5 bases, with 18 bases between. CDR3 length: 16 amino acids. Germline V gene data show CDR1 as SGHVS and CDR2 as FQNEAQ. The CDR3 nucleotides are TGTGCCAGCAGCCATATCCTGACGGATTCCAATGAAAAACTGTTTTTT. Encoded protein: CASSHILTDSNEKLFF.

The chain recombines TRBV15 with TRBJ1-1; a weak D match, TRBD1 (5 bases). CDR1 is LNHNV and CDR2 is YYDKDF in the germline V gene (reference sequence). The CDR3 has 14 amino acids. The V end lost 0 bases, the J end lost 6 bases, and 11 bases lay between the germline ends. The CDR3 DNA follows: TGTGCCACCAGCAGAGATAGGGGAGTAGCTGAAGCTTTCTTT. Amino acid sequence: CATSRDRGVAEAFF. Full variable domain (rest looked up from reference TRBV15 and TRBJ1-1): DAMVIQNPRYQVTQFGKPVTLSCSQTLNHNVMYWYQQKSSQAPKLLFHYYDKDFNNEADTPDNFQSRRPNTSFCFLDIRSPGLGDTAMYLCATSRDRGVAEAFFGQGTRLTVV.

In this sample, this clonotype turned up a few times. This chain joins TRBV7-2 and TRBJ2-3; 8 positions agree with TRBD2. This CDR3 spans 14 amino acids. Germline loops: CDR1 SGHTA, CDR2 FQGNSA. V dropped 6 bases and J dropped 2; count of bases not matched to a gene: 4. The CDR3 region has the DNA TGTGCCAGCAGGGAGCGGGGGCCCACAGATACGCAGTATTTT. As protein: CASRERGPTDTQYF. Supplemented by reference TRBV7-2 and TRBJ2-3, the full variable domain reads GAGVSQSPSNKVTEKGKDVELRCDPISGHTALYWYRQSLGQGLEFLIYFQGNSAPDKSGLPSDRFSAERTGGSVSTLTIQRTQQEDSAVYLCASRERGPTDTQYFGPGTRLTVL.

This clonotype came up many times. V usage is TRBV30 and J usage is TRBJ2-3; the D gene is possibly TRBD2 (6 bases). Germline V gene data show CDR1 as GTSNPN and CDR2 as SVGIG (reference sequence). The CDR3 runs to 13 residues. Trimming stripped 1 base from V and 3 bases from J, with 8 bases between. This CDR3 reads CAWSGDFTDTQYF. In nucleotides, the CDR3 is TGTGCCTGGAGTGGGGACTTTACAGATACGCAGTATTTT.